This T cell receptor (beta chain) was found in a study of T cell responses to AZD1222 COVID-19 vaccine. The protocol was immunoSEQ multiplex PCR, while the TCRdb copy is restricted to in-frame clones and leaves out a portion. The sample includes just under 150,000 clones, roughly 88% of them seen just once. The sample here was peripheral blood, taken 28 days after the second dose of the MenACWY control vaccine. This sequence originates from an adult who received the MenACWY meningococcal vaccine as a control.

CDR3 nucleotide sequence: TGTGCCAGCTACACAGGAGCGTACCAAGAGACCCAGTACTTC. Translated, it gives CASYTGAYQETQYF. This sequence joins TRBV5-6 and TRBJ2-5; D perhaps matches TRBD1 (5 bases). The germline gives CDR1 SGHDT, CDR2 YYEEEE. This CDR3 is 14 amino acids long. Trimming stripped 7 bases from V and 0 bases from J, with 13 bases between.